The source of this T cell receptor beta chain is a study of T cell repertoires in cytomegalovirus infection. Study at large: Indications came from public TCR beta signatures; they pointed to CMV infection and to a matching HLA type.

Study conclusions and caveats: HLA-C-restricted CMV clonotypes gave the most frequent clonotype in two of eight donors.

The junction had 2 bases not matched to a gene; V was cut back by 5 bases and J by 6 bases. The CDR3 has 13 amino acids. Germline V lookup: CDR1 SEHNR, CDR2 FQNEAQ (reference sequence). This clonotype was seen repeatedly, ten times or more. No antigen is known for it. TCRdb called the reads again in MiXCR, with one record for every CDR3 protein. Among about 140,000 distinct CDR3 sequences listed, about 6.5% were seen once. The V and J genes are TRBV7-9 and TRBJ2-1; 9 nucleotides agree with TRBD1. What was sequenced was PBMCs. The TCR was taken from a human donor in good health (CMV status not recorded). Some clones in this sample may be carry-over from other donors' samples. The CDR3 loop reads CASSLDRGNEQFF. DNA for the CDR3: TGTGCCAGCAGCCTGGACAGGGGCAATGAGCAGTTCTTC.